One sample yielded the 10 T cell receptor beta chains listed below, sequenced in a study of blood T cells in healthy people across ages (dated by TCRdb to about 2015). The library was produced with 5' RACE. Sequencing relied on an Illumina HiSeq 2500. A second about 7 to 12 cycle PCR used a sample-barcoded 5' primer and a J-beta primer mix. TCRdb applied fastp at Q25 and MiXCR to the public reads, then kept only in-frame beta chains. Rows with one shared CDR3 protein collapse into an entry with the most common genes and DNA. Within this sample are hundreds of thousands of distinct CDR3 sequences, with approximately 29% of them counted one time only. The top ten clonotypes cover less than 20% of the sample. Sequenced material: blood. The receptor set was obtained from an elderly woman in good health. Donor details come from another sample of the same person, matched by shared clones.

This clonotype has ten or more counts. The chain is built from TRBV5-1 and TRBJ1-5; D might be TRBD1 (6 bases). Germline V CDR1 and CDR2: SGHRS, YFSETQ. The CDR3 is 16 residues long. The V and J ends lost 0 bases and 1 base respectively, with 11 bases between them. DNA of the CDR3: TGCGCCAGCAGCTTGGAGGGGGGAATGAGCAATCAGCCCCAGCATTTT. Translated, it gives CASSLEGGMSNQPQHF.

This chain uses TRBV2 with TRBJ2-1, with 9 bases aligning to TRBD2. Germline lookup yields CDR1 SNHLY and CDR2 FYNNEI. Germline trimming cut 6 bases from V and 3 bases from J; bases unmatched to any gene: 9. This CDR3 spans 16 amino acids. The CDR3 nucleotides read TGTGCCAGCAGCCATGTAACTAGCGGGCTCTACAATGAGCAGTTCTTC. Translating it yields CASSHVTSGLYNEQFF.

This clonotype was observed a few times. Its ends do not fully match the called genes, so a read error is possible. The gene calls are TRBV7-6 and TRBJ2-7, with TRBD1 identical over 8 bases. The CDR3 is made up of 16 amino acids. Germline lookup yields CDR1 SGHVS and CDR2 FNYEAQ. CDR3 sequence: CAGSFSRGTGYNEQYF. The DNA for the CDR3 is TGTGCCGGCAGCTTTAGTCGCGGGACAGGATACAATGAGCAGTACTTC.

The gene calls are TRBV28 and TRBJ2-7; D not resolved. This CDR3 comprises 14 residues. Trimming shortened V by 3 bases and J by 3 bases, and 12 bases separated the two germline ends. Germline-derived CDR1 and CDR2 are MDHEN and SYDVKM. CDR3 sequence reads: CASSFLGFDYEQYF. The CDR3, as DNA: TGTGCCAGCAGTTTCTTAGGGTTCGACTACGAGCAGTACTTC. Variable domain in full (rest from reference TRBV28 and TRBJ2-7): DVKVTQSSRYLVKRTGEKVFLECVQDMDHENMFWYRQDPGLGLRLIYFSYDVKMKEKGDIPEGYSVSREKKERFSLILESASTNQTSMYLCASSFLGFDYEQYFGPGTRLTVT.

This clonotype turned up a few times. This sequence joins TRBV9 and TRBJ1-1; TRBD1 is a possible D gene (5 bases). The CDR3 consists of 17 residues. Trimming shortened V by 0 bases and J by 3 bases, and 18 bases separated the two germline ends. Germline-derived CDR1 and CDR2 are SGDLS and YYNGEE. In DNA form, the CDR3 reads TGTGCCAGCAGCGTAGGAGCTTTCGGGGGTAGGGACACTGAAGCTTTCTTT. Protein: CASSVGAFGGRDTEAFF.

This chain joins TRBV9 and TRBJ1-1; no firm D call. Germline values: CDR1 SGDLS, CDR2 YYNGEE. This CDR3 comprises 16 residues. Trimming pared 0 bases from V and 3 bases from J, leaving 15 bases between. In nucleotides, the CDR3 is TGTGCCAGCAGCGTAGGAGGCGCCGGCAGAGACACTGAAGCTTTCTTT. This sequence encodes CASSVGGAGRDTEAFF.

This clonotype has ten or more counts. The CDR3 loop reads CASSYSRDIYEQYF. DNA of the CDR3: TGTGCCAGCAGTTACTCACGGGATATCTACGAGCAGTACTTC. The rearrangement uses TRBV6-5 and TRBJ2-7; tentatively, D is TRBD2 (5 bases). Per germline, CDR1 MNHEY and CDR2 SVGAGI. This CDR3 comprises 14 residues. Trimming stripped 0 bases from V and 3 bases from J, with 9 bases between.

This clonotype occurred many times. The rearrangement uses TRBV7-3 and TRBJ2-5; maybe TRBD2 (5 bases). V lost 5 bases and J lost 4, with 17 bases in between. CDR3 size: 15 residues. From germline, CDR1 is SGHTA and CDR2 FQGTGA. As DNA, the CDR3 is TGTGCCAGCAGCCCAAGTGGGTCGAGCGGAGAGACCCAGTACTTC. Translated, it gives CASSPSGSSGETQYF. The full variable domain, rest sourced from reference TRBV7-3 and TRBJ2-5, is GAGVSQTPSNKVTEKGKYVELRCDPISGHTALYWYRQSLGQGPEFLIYFQGTGAADDSGLPNDRFFAVRPEGSVSTLKIQRTERGDSAVYLCASSPSGSSGETQYFGPGTRLLVL.

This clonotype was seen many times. The CDR3, as DNA: TGTGCCAGCAGCCTACAAGGTTCACCCCTCCACTTT. It translates to CASSLQGSPLHF. V and J are TRBV7-2 and TRBJ1-6; D call uncertain. CDR3 length: 12 residues. Trimming removed 5 bases at V and 9 bases at J, with 8 bases between. CDR1 is SGHTA, CDR2 FQGNSA, per germline. The full variable domain, rest sourced from reference TRBV7-2 and TRBJ1-6, is GAGVSQSPSNKVTEKGKDVELRCDPISGHTALYWYRQSLGQGLEFLIYFQGNSAPDKSGLPSDRFSAERTGGSVSTLTIQRTQQEDSAVYLCASSLQGSPLHFGNGTRLTVT.

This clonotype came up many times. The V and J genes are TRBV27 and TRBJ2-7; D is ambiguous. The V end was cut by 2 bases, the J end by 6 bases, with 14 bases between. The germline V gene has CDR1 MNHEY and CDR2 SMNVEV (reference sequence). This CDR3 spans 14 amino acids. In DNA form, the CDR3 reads TGTGCCAGCAGTTTAAATATAAGAGGAAGCGAGCAGTACTTC. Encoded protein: CASSLNIRGSEQYF.